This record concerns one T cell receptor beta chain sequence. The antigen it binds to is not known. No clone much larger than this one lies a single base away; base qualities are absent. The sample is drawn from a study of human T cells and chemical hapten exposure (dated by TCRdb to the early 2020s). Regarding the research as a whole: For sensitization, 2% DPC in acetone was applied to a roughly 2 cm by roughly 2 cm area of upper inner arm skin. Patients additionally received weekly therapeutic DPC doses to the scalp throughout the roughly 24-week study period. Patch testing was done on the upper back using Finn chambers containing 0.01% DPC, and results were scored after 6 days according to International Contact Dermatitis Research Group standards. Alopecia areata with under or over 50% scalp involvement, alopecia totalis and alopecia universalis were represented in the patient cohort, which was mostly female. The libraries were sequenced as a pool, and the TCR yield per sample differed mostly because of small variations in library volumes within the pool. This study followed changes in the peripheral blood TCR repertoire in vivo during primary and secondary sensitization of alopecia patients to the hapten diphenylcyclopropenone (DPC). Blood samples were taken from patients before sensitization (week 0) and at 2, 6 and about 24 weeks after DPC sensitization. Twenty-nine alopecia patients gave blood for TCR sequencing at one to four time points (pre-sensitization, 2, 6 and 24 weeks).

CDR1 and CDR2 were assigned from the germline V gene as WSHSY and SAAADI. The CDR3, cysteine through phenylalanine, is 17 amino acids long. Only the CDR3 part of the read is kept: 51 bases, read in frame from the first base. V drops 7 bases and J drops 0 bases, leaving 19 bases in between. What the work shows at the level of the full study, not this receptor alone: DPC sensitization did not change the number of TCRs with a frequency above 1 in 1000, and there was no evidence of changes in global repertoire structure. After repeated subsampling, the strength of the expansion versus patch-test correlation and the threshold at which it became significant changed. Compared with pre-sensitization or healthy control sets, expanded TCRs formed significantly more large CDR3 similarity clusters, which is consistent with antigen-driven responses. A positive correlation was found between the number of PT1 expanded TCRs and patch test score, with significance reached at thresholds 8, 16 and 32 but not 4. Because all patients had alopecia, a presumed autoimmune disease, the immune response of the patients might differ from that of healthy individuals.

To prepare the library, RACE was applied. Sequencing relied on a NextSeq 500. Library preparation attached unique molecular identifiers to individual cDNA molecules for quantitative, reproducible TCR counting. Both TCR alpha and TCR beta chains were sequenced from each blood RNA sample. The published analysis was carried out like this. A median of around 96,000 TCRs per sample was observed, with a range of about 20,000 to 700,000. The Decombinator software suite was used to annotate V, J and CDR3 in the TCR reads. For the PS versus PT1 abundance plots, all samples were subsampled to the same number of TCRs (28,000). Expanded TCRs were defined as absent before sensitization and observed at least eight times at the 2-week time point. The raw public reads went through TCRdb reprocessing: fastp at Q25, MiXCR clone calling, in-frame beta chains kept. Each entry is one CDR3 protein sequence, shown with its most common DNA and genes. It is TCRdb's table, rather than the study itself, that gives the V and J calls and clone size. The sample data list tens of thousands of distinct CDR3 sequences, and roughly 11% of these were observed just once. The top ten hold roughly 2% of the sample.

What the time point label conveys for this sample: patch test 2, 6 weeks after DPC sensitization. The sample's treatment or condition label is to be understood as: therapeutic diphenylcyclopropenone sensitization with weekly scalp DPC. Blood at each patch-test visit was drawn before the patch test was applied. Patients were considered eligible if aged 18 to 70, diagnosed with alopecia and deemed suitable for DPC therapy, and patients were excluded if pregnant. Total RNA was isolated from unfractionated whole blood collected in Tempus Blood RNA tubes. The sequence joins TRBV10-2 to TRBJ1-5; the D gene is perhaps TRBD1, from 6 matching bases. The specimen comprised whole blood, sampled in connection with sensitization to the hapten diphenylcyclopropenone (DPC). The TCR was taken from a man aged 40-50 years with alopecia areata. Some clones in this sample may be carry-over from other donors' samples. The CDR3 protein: CASNPRVGGPSNQPQHF. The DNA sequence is TGCGCCAGCAACCCGAGAGTGGGGGGCCCTAGCAATCAGCCCCAGCATTTT.